Many counts were recorded for the clone carrying this T cell receptor (beta chain). The antigen is not known. The sample belongs to a study of T-cell reconstitution after alpha-beta-depleted transplantation in children. Study-wide findings and caveats: Reports say that about two months after transplant, the alpha-beta T cells came out of several hundred graft clones that had expanded. Hyperexpanded clones declined; after one year, newly produced T cells mostly supplied diversity. The origin of high day-60 TCRbeta diversity in some patients lay in surviving recipient T cells and thymic progenitors.

The CDR3 has 16 amino acids. Per the germline V gene, CDR1 is LGHNA and CDR2 is YSLEER. Trimming removed 3 bases from V and 10 bases from J; junction bases left unmatched: 12. A library of TCRbeta sequences, prepared with unique molecular identifiers, was generated. Using its own MiXCR run on the PCR reads, TCRdb lists one record per CDR3 protein. This sample has around 450,000 distinct CDR3 sequences, with about 10% found just once. The specimen comprised PBMCs, sampled before TCRalphabeta/CD19-depleted stem cell transplant. This receptor was taken from a child between 2 and 9 years old with inherited bone marrow failure, due to receive a stem cell transplant. The rearrangement links TRBV4-3 to TRBJ2-1, with TRBD2 identical over 10 bases. CDR3 region: CASSQGGGLASREQFF. DNA of the CDR3: TGCGCCAGCAGCCAGGGAGGGGGACTAGCGTCTCGGGAGCAGTTCTTC.